Listed below are T cell receptor beta chains from one sample, sequenced in a study of graft-versus-host responses after intestinal transplantation. TCRdb's copy holds only in-frame clones and misses some; the assay was immunoSEQ multiplex PCR. The sample has thousands of clones, 27% seen once. The sample here was alloreactive CD8+ T cells from a mixed lymphocyte reaction culture, taken before intestinal transplant. These receptors were taken from a human patient who received an intestinal transplant. Each CDR3 is given with its conserved first and last residue. D genes are given only for firm matches. Clone size is not always given. Where it is, it says once, few, many or a class for expanded clones.

D: -; size: -; J: TRBJ2-1; V: TRBV2; CDR3: CASIKRGDNEQFF; DNA: TGTGCCAGCATTAAAAGAGGGGACAATGAGCAGTTCTTC
D: -; size: medium-sized; J: TRBJ1-2; V: TRBV6-5; CDR3: CASSYSGTSYGYTF; DNA: TGTGCCAGCAGTTACTCGGGCACTTCCTATGGCTACACCTTC
D: -; size: -; J: TRBJ2-7; V: TRBV4-1; CDR3: CASSQEGDNSYEQYF; DNA: TGCGCCAGCAGCCAAGAAGGGGACAACTCCTACGAGCAGTACTTC
D: -; size: few; J: TRBJ2-1; V: TRBV13; CDR3: CASSESGEYNEQFF; DNA: TGTGCCAGCAGTGAATCAGGGGAGTACAATGAGCAGTTCTTC
D: -; size: medium-sized; J: TRBJ2-2; V: TRBV6-4; CDR3: CASSDSSTGELFF; DNA: TGTGCCAGCAGTGACTCTAGCACCGGGGAGCTGTTTTTT
D: -; size: -; J: TRBJ2-3; V: TRBV9; CDR3: CASSVEGFTDTQYF; DNA: TGTGCCAGCAGCGTAGAGGGCTTCACAGATACGCAGTATTTT
D: -; size: -; J: TRBJ1-5; V: TRBV2; CDR3: CASRVEWGQGQPQHF; DNA: TGTGCCAGCAGGGTGGAATGGGGGCAGGGTCAGCCCCAGCATTTT
D: -; size: -; J: TRBJ1-4; V: TRBV7-7; CDR3: CASSLEPGAEKLFF; DNA: TGTGCCAGCAGCTTAGAACCGGGTGCCGAAAAACTGTTTTTT
D: -; size: few; J: TRBJ2-7; V: TRBV27; CDR3: CASSMGISYEQYF; DNA: TGTGCCAGCAGTATGGGGATCTCCTACGAGCAGTACTTC
D: -; size: few; J: TRBJ1-2; V: TRBV19; CDR3: CASSSVTGGGYTF; DNA: TGTGCCAGTAGTTCGGTGACAGGAGGAGGCTACACCTTC
D: -; size: few; J: TRBJ2-1; V: TRBV9; CDR3: CASSVEWDLPLSNEQFF; DNA: TGTGCCAGCAGCGTAGAGTGGGACCTCCCCCTCAGCAATGAGCAGTTCTTC
D: -; size: few; J: TRBJ2-7; V: TRBV6-1; CDR3: CASREFTGSYEQYF; DNA: TGTGCCAGCAGAGAGTTTACAGGCTCCTACGAGCAGTACTTC
D: -; size: -; J: TRBJ2-1; V: TRBV7-9; CDR3: CASSLPWGLEQFF; DNA: TGTGCCAGCAGCTTACCGTGGGGACTGGAGCAGTTCTTC
D: -; size: -; J: TRBJ1-1; V: TRBV11-3; CDR3: CASSLRGPNTEAFF; DNA: TGTGCCAGCAGCCTCCGGGGGCCGAACACTGAAGCTTTCTTT
D: -; size: -; J: TRBJ2-2; V: TRBV2; CDR3: CASSLYSGTNTGELFF; DNA: TGTGCCAGCAGTCTTTATAGCGGAACGAACACCGGGGAGCTGTTTTTT
D: TRBD2; size: few; J: TRBJ2-7; V: TRBV29-1; CDR3: CSVEWAMSGGPYEQYF; DNA: TGCAGCGTTGAATGGGCGATGTCGGGAGGTCCGTACGAGCAGTACTTC
D: -; size: -; J: TRBJ1-5; V: TRBV30; CDR3: CAWSVGTGQPQHF; DNA: TGTGCCTGGAGTGTAGGGACGGGTCAGCCCCAGCATTTT
D: -; size: -; J: TRBJ2-2; V: TRBV27; CDR3: CASSLMGAGELFF; DNA: TGTGCCAGCAGTTTGATGGGAGCCGGGGAGCTGTTTTTT
D: -; size: few; J: TRBJ1-4; V: TRBV10-3; CDR3: CATKDRLNEKLFF; DNA: TGTGCCACCAAGGACAGACTAAATGAAAAACTGTTTTTT
D: TRBD2; size: -; J: TRBJ2-7; V: TRBV29-1; CDR3: CSVLGGFSYEQYF; DNA: TGCAGCGTTCTCGGGGGGTTCTCCTACGAGCAGTACTTC
D: TRBD1; size: -; J: TRBJ2-1; V: TRBV7-3; CDR3: CASSLDRGYYNEQFF; DNA: TGTGCCAGCAGCCTCGACAGGGGTTACTACAATGAGCAGTTCTTC
D: -; size: -; J: TRBJ1-1; V: TRBV7-4; CDR3: CASSLFGVNTEAFF; DNA: TGTGCCAGCAGCTTATTCGGGGTGAACACTGAAGCTTTCTTT
D: TRBD2; size: few; J: TRBJ2-1; V: TRBV7-3; CDR3: CASNPLVLAGHKFF; DNA: TGTGCCAGCAACCCCCTGGTACTAGCGGGACACAAGTTCTTC
D: TRBD2; size: -; J: TRBJ2-3; V: TRBV27; CDR3: CASSLRASGSWGTQYF; DNA: TGTGCCAGCAGTTTAAGGGCTAGCGGGAGTTGGGGTACGCAGTATTTT
D: TRBD2; size: few; J: TRBJ2-3; V: TRBV4-1; CDR3: CASSQTLAGYVPSTDTQYF; DNA: TGCGCCAGCAGCCAAACACTAGCGGGATACGTCCCGAGCACAGATACGCAGTATTTT
D: -; size: -; J: TRBJ2-7; V: TRBV6-6; CDR3: CASSWGESYEQYF; DNA: TGTGCCAGCAGTTGGGGGGAGTCCTACGAGCAGTACTTC
D: -; size: -; J: TRBJ2-1; V: TRBV27; CDR3: CASSLSLLNEQFF; DNA: TGTGCCAGCAGTTTATCGTTGCTGAATGAGCAGTTCTTC
D: -; size: few; J: TRBJ2-7; V: TRBV7-9; CDR3: CASSYAGPSYEQYF; DNA: TGTGCCAGCAGCTACGCCGGGCCCAGCTACGAGCAGTACTTC
D: -; size: -; J: TRBJ2-7; V: TRBV6-5; CDR3: CAISDRGSSYEQYF; DNA: TGTGCCATCAGTGATAGGGGGAGCTCCTACGAGCAGTACTTC
D: -; size: -; J: TRBJ1-1; V: TRBV4-1; CDR3: CASSQGVGGWTEAFF; DNA: TGCGCCAGCAGCCAAGGGGTAGGGGGGTGGACTGAAGCTTTCTTT
D: -; size: few; J: TRBJ2-7; V: TRBV6-1; CDR3: CASSSGQGYEQYF; DNA: TGTGCCTCCTCATCAGGGCAGGGCTACGAGCAGTACTTC
D: TRBD2; size: -; J: TRBJ2-1; V: TRBV2; CDR3: CAGSLAGGGYEQFF; DNA: TGTGCCGGGTCTCTAGCGGGAGGGGGCTATGAGCAGTTCTTC